This T cell receptor beta chain stems from a study of cytomegalovirus exposure and HLA in healthy donors. The PCR contained 60 Vbeta and 13 Jbeta primers. Produced via immunoSEQ multiplex PCR; TCRdb's table is partial and in-frame only. The sample yields around 180,000 clones, over 70% seen once. Trimming took 5 bases from V and 0 from J, leaving 12 bases between them. The length of the CDR3 is 15 residues. Germline V lookup: CDR1 SGHRS, CDR2 YFSETQ. The sequencing sample was made of PBMCs. The sequence was obtained from a woman aged 30 to 39 in good health and CMV-seropositive. The chain recombines TRBV5-1 with TRBJ1-3, with unresolved D. CDR3 protein: CASRVDTSSGNTIYF. The CDR3 bases are TGCGCCAGCAGGGTCGACACCAGCTCTGGAAACACCATATATTTT.